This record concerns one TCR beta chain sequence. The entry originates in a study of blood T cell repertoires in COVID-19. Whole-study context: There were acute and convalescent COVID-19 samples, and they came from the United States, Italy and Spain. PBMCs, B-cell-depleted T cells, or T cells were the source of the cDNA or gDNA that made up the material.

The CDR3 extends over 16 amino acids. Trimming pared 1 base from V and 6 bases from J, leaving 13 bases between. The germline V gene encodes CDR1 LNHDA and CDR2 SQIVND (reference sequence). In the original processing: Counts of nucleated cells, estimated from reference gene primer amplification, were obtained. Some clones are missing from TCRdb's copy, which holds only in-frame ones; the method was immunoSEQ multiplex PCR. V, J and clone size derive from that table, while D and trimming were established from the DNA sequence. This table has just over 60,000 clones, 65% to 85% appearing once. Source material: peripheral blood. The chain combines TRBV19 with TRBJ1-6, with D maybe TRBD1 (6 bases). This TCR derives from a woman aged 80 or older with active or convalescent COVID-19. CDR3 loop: CASSIAGAILNSPLHF. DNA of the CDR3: TGTGCCAGTAGTATAGCAGGGGCCATCCTTAATTCACCCCTCCACTTT.